Shown below are 32 T cell receptor beta chains from a single sample sequenced in a study of blood T cell repertoires in COVID-19. The assay was immunoSEQ multiplex PCR, and TCRdb's table has in-frame clones only and misses some. The data hold roughly 43,000 clones, with almost 85% observed a single time. What was sequenced was peripheral blood. Every receptor here comes from a woman aged 55-70 years with acute or convalescent COVID-19.

This clone was seen only a few times. The chain uses TRBV4-3 and TRBJ1-1, with 11 bases that match TRBD1. Trimming removed 4 bases from V and 5 bases from J; junction bases left unmatched: 6. From germline, CDR1 is LGHNA and CDR2 YSLEER. CDR3 length equals 15 residues. The CDR3 protein is CASSRGDRGITEAFF. For the CDR3, the DNA is TGCGCCAGCAGCCGGGGGGACAGGGGGATAACTGAAGCTTTCTTT.

The chain recombines TRBV27 with TRBJ1-2; D uncertain. CDR1 and CDR2 from the germline V gene are MNHEY and SMNVEV (reference sequence). Trimming removed 8 bases from V and 3 bases from J, with 7 bases in between. There are 11 residues in the CDR3. DNA for the CDR3: TGTGCCAGCTACAGATACTATGGCTACACCTTC. Residues: CASYRYYGYTF.

This chain links TRBV30 with TRBJ1-6; D remains unclear. Germline V CDR1 and CDR2: GTSNPN, SVGIG (reference sequence). This CDR3 spans 14 amino acids. V gave up 4 bases and J gave up 2 bases, with 9 bases separating them. The CDR3 bases are TGTGCCTGGAACGGGTTTACCTATAATTCACCCCTCCACTTT. As protein: CAWNGFTYNSPLHF.

V gene TRBV5-6 combines with J gene TRBJ2-5; tentatively, D is TRBD1 (5 bases). Germline assignment: CDR1 SGHDT and CDR2 YYEEEE. The CDR3 contains 14 residues. The V and J ends lost 4 bases and 4 bases respectively, with 14 bases between them. CDR3 protein: CASSRPGPAETQYF. CDR3 DNA: TGTGCCAGCAGCCGTCCAGGGCCTGCAGAGACCCAGTACTTC.

V and J are TRBV7-9 and TRBJ1-2; a possible D gene is TRBD1 (6 bases). Trimming took off 3 bases at V and 5 bases at J, with 13 bases between the two ends. This CDR3 has 14 residues. The germline V gene encodes CDR1 SEHNR and CDR2 FQNEAQ (reference sequence). The CDR3 DNA is TGTGCCAGCAGCTTGGGAACAGGGTCATATGGCTACACCTTC. Its translation is CASSLGTGSYGYTF.

This clone was seen only once. CDR3 in amino acids: CASSEARVNVLTF. The DNA for the CDR3 is TGTGCCAGCAGTGAAGCGCGGGTCAACGTCCTGACTTTC. This chain links TRBV6-1 with TRBJ2-6; D perhaps matches TRBD2 (5 bases). CDR3 length: 13 amino acids. Germline V gene lookup returns CDR1 MNHNS and CDR2 SASEGT. The V gene lost 0 bases and the J gene lost 9 bases, with 6 bases spanning the gap.

The rearrangement uses TRBV23-1 and TRBJ2-2; tentatively, D is TRBD2 (5 bases). TRBV23-1 is placed among ORFs of uncertain function. The CDR3 has 14 amino acids. Between the trimmed V and J ends, which lost 3 bases and 4 bases, there was a span of 9 bases. The CDR3 DNA reads as TGCGCCAGCAGTCATGGGGAGATCACCGGGGAGCTGTTTTTT. It encodes CASSHGEITGELFF.

This CDR3 reads CASSPRDEKLFF. CDR3 DNA sequence: TGTGCCAGCAGTCCGAGGGATGAAAAACTGTTTTTT. The chain uses TRBV2 and TRBJ1-4, with no clear D. CDR1 SNHLY and CDR2 FYNNEI come from the germline V gene. The CDR3 is made up of 12 amino acids. Between the trimmed V and J ends, which lost 5 bases and 6 bases, there was a span of 7 bases.

The V gene is TRBV6-5, the J gene TRBJ1-5, with D perhaps matching TRBD1 (5 bases). Germline lookup yields CDR1 MNHEY and CDR2 SVGAGI. This CDR3 spans 14 amino acids. Trimming removed 6 bases at V and 2 bases at J, with 11 bases between. DNA for the CDR3: TGTGCCAGCAGACAGGCGAAGGGCAATCAGCCCCAGCATTTT. This codes for CASRQAKGNQPQHF.

This clone was recorded a few times. The V gene is TRBV15, the J gene TRBJ1-1; 7 bases match TRBD1. Per the germline V gene, CDR1 is LNHNV and CDR2 is YYDKDF (reference sequence). This CDR3 comprises 14 residues. Unmatched junction bases numbered 5, after V lost 3 bases and J lost 4 bases. CDR3: CATSRSTGSTEAFF. In DNA form, the CDR3 reads TGTGCCACCAGCAGGTCGACAGGGTCCACTGAAGCTTTCTTT. Complete variable domain (other parts from reference TRBV15 and TRBJ1-1): DAMVIQNPRYQVTQFGKPVTLSCSQTLNHNVMYWYQQKSSQAPKLLFHYYDKDFNNEADTPDNFQSRRPNTSFCFLDIRSPGLGDTAMYLCATSRSTGSTEAFFGQGTRLTVV.

V and J are TRBV5-4 and TRBJ2-7, with 10 nucleotides matching TRBD2. In germline, CDR1 is SGHNT, CDR2 YYREEE (reference sequence). Trimming cost V 4 bases and J 6 bases; bases outside gene matches: 13. The CDR3 is 16 amino acids. The DNA of the CDR3 is TGTGCCAGCAGCACGTGGACTAGCGGTCCCCCCAGCGAGCAGTACTTC. Its translation is CASSTWTSGPPSEQYF.

The V call is TRBV7-2, the J call TRBJ1-1; D may be TRBD1 (6 bases). This CDR3 comprises 13 residues. V lost 4 bases and J 7 bases, leaving 13 bases between the germline ends. Germline CDR1 is SGHTA and CDR2 is FQGNSA. The CDR3 spells CASSSTGNGEAFF. DNA of the CDR3: TGTGCCAGCAGCTCCACAGGGAACGGTGAAGCTTTCTTT.

V is TRBV6-5 and J is TRBJ2-5; D is unresolved. This CDR3 region has 15 residues. From germline, CDR1 is MNHEY and CDR2 SVGAGI. V was trimmed by 0 bases and J by 0 bases, leaving 8 bases between them. The CDR3 loop reads CASSYSFSDQETQYF. The CDR3 region has the DNA TGTGCCAGCAGTTACTCGTTCTCAGACCAAGAGACCCAGTACTTC.

The V call is TRBV5-1, the J call TRBJ2-7, with D perhaps matching TRBD1 (5 bases). Germline assignment: CDR1 SGHRS and CDR2 YFSETQ. The CDR3 is 14 residues long. The germline V and J ends were trimmed by 2 bases and 3 bases, with 12 bases remaining between them. The CDR3 nucleotides are TGCGCCAGCAGCTTAGGGGCAGACCGCTACGAGCAGTACTTC. Translating it yields CASSLGADRYEQYF.

The genes are TRBV9 and TRBJ1-2, with 9 bases that match TRBD1. This CDR3 region has 15 residues. Germline assignment: CDR1 SGDLS and CDR2 YYNGEE. The junction had 5 bases not matched to a gene; V was cut back by 4 bases and J by 1 base. The CDR3 is CASSSRDRDNYGYTF. CDR3 nucleotide sequence: TGTGCCAGCAGCTCCCGGGACAGGGATAACTATGGCTACACCTTC.

The chain uses TRBV29-1 and TRBJ1-2; D perhaps matches TRBD1 (6 bases). The germline V gene has CDR1 SQVTM and CDR2 ANQGSEA. Trimming removed 6 bases from V and 4 bases from J, with 18 bases in between. CDR3 length: 14 amino acids. Here the CDR3 reads CSVLGGGGLYGYTF. CDR3 sequence (DNA): TGCAGCGTGCTAGGGGGGGGAGGGCTCTATGGCTACACCTTC.

This chain connects TRBV4-1 to TRBJ2-3; 9 positions agree with TRBD2. V trimming: 3 bases; J trimming: 4 bases; junction bases outside the gene matches: 11. The CDR3 consists of 17 residues. The germline V gene has CDR1 MGHRA and CDR2 YSYEKL. The DNA of the CDR3 is TGCGCCAGCAGCCATCCCTTAGGAGCGGGGGGCGCAGATACGCAGTATTTT. This sequence encodes CASSHPLGAGGADTQYF.

This chain connects TRBV21-1 to TRBJ2-7; the table assigns TRBD1, which was not confirmed against the DNA. TRBV21-1 is a recognized pseudogene. CDR3 length equals 17 residues. Here the CDR3 DNA reads TGTGCCAGCAGCAAAAAAATGGGGGGACAGGTCTTCTACGAGCAGTACTTC. This encodes CASSKKMGGQVFYEQYF.

The chain joins TRBV7-2 to TRBJ1-6; 8 nucleotides agree with TRBD1. Unmatched junction bases numbered 6, after V lost 8 bases and J lost 6 bases. Germline V lookup: CDR1 SGHTA, CDR2 FQGNSA. The CDR3 covers 14 residues. The CDR3 bases are TGTGCCAGCCGACGACAGGGGAGTAATTCACCCCTCCACTTT. It yields the protein CASRRQGSNSPLHF.

The table lists this clone with a few counts. The chain recombines TRBV5-4 with TRBJ1-1; D possibly corresponds to TRBD1 (6 bases). Deletions cut 4 bases from V and 3 bases from J, with 16 bases between. Per germline, CDR1 SGHNT and CDR2 YYREEE (reference sequence). There are 15 residues in the CDR3. CDR3 protein: CASSPKRGWDTEAFF. CDR3 DNA sequence: TGTGCCAGCAGCCCGAAAAGGGGGTGGGACACTGAAGCTTTCTTT. Drawing the rest from reference TRBV5-4 and TRBJ1-1, the complete variable domain is ETGVTQSPTHLIKTRGQQVTLRCSSQSGHNTVSWYQQALGQGPQFIFQYYREEENGRGNFPPRFSGLQFPNYSSELNVNALELDDSALYLCASSPKRGWDTEAFFGQGTRLTVV.

The CDR3 DNA reads TGTGCCAGCAGCAATGGACTTTGGGCAGATACGCAGTATTTT. Its translation: CASSNGLWADTQYF. The chain combines TRBV6-2 or TRBV6-3 with TRBJ2-3; a weak D match, TRBD2 (5 bases). The V end was cut by 6 bases, the J end by 4 bases, with 14 bases between. The CDR3 has 14 amino acids. Germline CDR1 reads MNHEY; CDR2 reads SVGEGT.

The J gene is TRBJ2-7, the V gene TRBV7-2; a weak D match, TRBD1 (5 bases). The CDR3 covers 15 residues. Germline CDR1 and CDR2: SGHTA and FQGNSA. V lost 1 base, J lost 0 bases, and 10 bases lay in between. In DNA form, the CDR3 reads TGTGCCAGCAGCTTAGGGACACCAAGCTCCTACGAGCAGTACTTC. Protein product: CASSLGTPSSYEQYF. The whole variable domain, filled in from reference TRBV7-2 and TRBJ2-7, reads GAGVSQSPSNKVTEKGKDVELRCDPISGHTALYWYRQSLGQGLEFLIYFQGNSAPDKSGLPSDRFSAERTGGSVSTLTIQRTQQEDSAVYLCASSLGTPSSYEQYFGPGTRLTVT.

The CDR3 reads CASSVRQGFNSPLHF. CDR3 nucleotides: TGTGCCAGCAGTGTCAGACAGGGGTTCAATTCACCCCTCCACTTT. The rearrangement joins TRBV6-4 to TRBJ1-6, with 8 bases identical to TRBD1. Germline V lookup: CDR1 MRHNA, CDR2 SNTAGT. The CDR3 consists of 15 residues. The V and J ends lost 4 bases and 7 bases, in that order; junction bases with no gene match: 6.

This clone has a single count. This chain uses TRBV15 with TRBJ2-2; 9 positions agree with TRBD1. The CDR3 is 14 amino acids. J lost 8 bases, V lost 5 bases, and 6 bases had no gene match. Germline CDR1 reads LNHNV; CDR2 reads YYDKDF (reference sequence). The CDR3, as DNA: TGTGCCACCAGCCGGGACAGGGTAAAAGGGGAGCTGTTTTTT. Amino acids: CATSRDRVKGELFF.

V and J are TRBV20-1 and TRBJ1-5, with unresolved D. Germline V CDR1 and CDR2: DFQATT, SNEGSKA (reference sequence). The CDR3 has 12 amino acids. Trimming left V 3 bases short and J 5 bases short, with 8 bases between. The CDR3 here is CSASGGDQPQHF. CDR3 in DNA: TGCAGTGCTAGTGGCGGGGATCAGCCCCAGCATTTT.

This clone was seen just once. This chain links TRBV7-2 with TRBJ1-4, with D possibly being TRBD1 (5 bases). Germline V gene data show CDR1 as SGHTA and CDR2 as FQGNSA. Between the trimmed V and J ends, which lost 7 bases and 8 bases, there was a span of 14 bases. The CDR3 runs 13 residues. The CDR3 nucleotides read TGTGCCAGCACCCTTGGGGGAGGGGAAAAACTGTTTTTT. Its protein is CASTLGGGEKLFF.

The V gene is TRBV20-1, the J gene TRBJ2-1; 7 positions match TRBD1. This CDR3 has 10 residues. Germline V CDR1 and CDR2: DFQATT, SNEGSKA (reference sequence). CDR3 nucleotides: TGCAGCCCCACAGGGGATGAGCAGTTCTTC. This codes for CSPTGDEQFF.

This clone was detected once. The rearrangement uses TRBV2 and TRBJ2-7; 11 bases are a match to TRBD2. The CDR3 has 14 residues. The trim removed 8 bases at V and 0 bases at J, leaving 3 bases unmatched. CDR1 and CDR2 (germline): SNHLY, FYNNEI. The CDR3 spells CASQTSGISYEQYF. The DNA for the CDR3 is TGTGCCAGCCAGACTAGCGGGATCTCCTACGAGCAGTACTTC.

The J gene is TRBJ1-5, the V gene TRBV7-9; D is ambiguous. The CDR3 has 12 residues. Deletions cut 3 bases from V and 5 bases from J, with 5 bases between. Germline CDR1 SEHNR, CDR2 FQNEAQ (reference sequence). CDR3 in amino acids: CASSLGDQPQHF. The CDR3 coding sequence is TGTGCCAGCAGCTTGGGAGATCAGCCCCAGCATTTT.

The gene calls are TRBV20-1 and TRBJ2-3; 14 bases agree with TRBD2. V lost 6 bases and J lost 8; bases outside the gene matches: 4. This CDR3 has 13 residues. Germline loops: CDR1 DFQATT, CDR2 SNEGSKA (reference sequence). CDR3 protein: CSASGLAGGTQYF. CDR3 nucleotides: TGCAGTGCCAGTGGACTAGCGGGGGGTACGCAGTATTTT.

The chain couples TRBV5-1 to TRBJ2-2; 7 bases align to TRBD1. CDR3 size: 15 residues. Germline lookup yields CDR1 SGHRS and CDR2 YFSETQ. The ends lost 4 bases at V and 2 bases at J; junction bases unmatched: 5. CDR3: CASSVTGDNTGELFF. The DNA of the CDR3 is TGCGCCAGCAGCGTCACAGGGGACAACACCGGGGAGCTGTTTTTT.

The genes are TRBV10-3 and TRBJ1-6; 7 bases agree with TRBD1. Germline V gene lookup returns CDR1 ENHRY and CDR2 SYGVKD. This CDR3 contains 14 residues. The V gene end was trimmed by 3 bases and the J gene end by 5 bases; junction bases not matched to a gene: 1. The CDR3 spells CAISEGTDNSPLHF. As DNA, the CDR3 is TGTGCCATCAGTGAAGGGACAGATAATTCACCCCTCCACTTT.